The sequence of this T cell receptor beta chain was determined in a study of shared clonotypes between healthy human individuals. Study in general: Researchers drew samples from a couple of women and three men aged 18 to 49.

Germline CDR1 SGDLS, CDR2 YYNGEE. The trim removed 3 bases at V and 3 bases at J, leaving 3 bases unmatched. This CDR3 region has 14 residues. Only in-frame clones appear in the TCRdb table, and some are missing; sequencing was by immunoSEQ multiplex PCR. The sample has over 2 million clones, 85% to 95% seen once. This clone was counted a few times. The antigen is undetermined. Study-wide results and limits: Relative to clonotypes present in all four donors, those not shared had lower generation probabilities.

The sequenced sample consisted of naive CD4+ T cells sorted from blood. Subset indicated: CD45RA+ positively selected. This clonotype was obtained from a young man in good health. J is TRBJ1-5 and V is TRBV9; 7 bases map to TRBD1. CDR3 bases: TGTGCCAGCAGCGCCGGACAGGACAATCAGCCCCAGCATTTT. As protein: CASSAGQDNQPQHF.